This T cell receptor (beta chain) was profiled in a study of siplizumab effects on memory and regulatory T cells. Only in-frame clones appear in the TCRdb table, and some are missing; sequencing was by immunoSEQ multiplex PCR. The top ten clones hold roughly 1.8% of a sample with 95,000 to 130,000 clones, about 94% of them seen once. As concerns this clone: Its antigen is still unknown.

The V gene's germline CDR1 is SGHTA and CDR2 FQGTGA. The CDR3 spans 14 residues. J gave up 5 bases and V 6 bases, and 6 bases lay outside the gene matches. Study-wide results and caveats: Siplizumab significantly brought down the alloreactive sequences that trace back to unstimulated CD4+ memory cells. A naive or memory phenotype could not be assigned to roughly 80-96% of the proliferating CD4+ or CD8+ clones.

What was sequenced was non-Treg CD4+ T cells sorted from blood. The chain couples TRBV7-3 to TRBJ2-7; 11 bases fit TRBD2. The TCR originated in a human donor in good health. The CDR3 DNA follows: TGTGCCAGCAGTTTGGGGACTAGCGGCGACGAGCAGTACTTC. It yields the protein CASSLGTSGDEQYF.